One and the same sample provided the 13 T cell receptor beta chains below, sequenced in a study of cytomegalovirus exposure and HLA in healthy donors. The PCR ran on 60 Vbeta and 13 Jbeta primers. Libraries were prepared by immunoSEQ multiplex PCR; TCRdb keeps only in-frame clonotypes and omits some of them. The table shows some 110,000 clones, with more than 60% occurring only once. Sequences were obtained from PBMCs. These receptors were taken from a woman aged 45-60 years in good health and CMV-seropositive.

The sample holds a few counts of this clone. This likely came from a read error, as a far larger clone is one base away. V gene TRBV5-4 combines with J gene TRBJ2-7; weak D call: TRBD1 (6 bases). The CDR3 is made up of 19 amino acids. Germline V gene sequence: CDR1 SGHNT, CDR2 YYREEE (reference sequence). V lost 3 bases and J 1 base, leaving 26 bases between the germline ends. The CDR3: CASSSWGGGTGSESYEQYF. Written as DNA, the CDR3 is TGTGCCAGCAGCTCCTGGGGTGGGGGCACAGGGTCCGAATCCTACGAGCAGTACTTC. The full variable domain, rest sourced from reference TRBV5-4 and TRBJ2-7, is ETGVTQSPTHLIKTRGQQVTLRCSSQSGHNTVSWYQQALGQGPQFIFQYYREEENGRGNFPPRFSGLQFPNYSSELNVNALELDDSALYLCASSSWGGGTGSESYEQYFGPGTRLTVT.

The genes are TRBV9 and TRBJ1-1, with D possibly matching TRBD1 (5 bases). The length of the CDR3 is 16 residues. With 5 bases removed from V and 4 bases from J, the gap between germline ends came to 21 bases. Germline V gene lookup returns CDR1 SGDLS and CDR2 YYNGEE. CDR3 sequence reads: CASSRGRGRMSTEAFF. CDR3 in DNA: TGTGCCAGCAGTAGGGGTAGGGGAAGAATGTCCACTGAAGCTTTCTTT.

The J gene is TRBJ2-7, the V gene TRBV7-2; 8 nucleotides agree with TRBD2. Unmatched junction bases numbered 12, after V lost 5 bases and J lost 6 bases. Germline CDR1 reads SGHTA; CDR2 reads FQGNSA. CDR3 length equals 15 residues. CDR3 sequence: CASSPRLGGGFEQYF. The DNA for the CDR3 is TGTGCCAGCAGCCCTCGACTGGGCGGGGGGTTCGAGCAGTACTTC.

CDR3 nucleotide sequence: TGTGCCAGCAGACAAGAAGGGGCTAGCTCTGGGGCCAACGTCCTGACTTTC. Translating it yields CASRQEGASSGANVLTF. V is TRBV7-2 and J is TRBJ2-6; perhaps TRBD1 as D (5 bases). Deletions cut 6 bases from V and 0 bases from J, with 15 bases between. Germline CDR1 is SGHTA and CDR2 is FQGNSA. The CDR3 length is 17 residues. The full variable domain, in which reference TRBV7-2 and TRBJ2-6 provide the parts outside the CDR3, is GAGVSQSPSNKVTEKGKDVELRCDPISGHTALYWYRQSLGQGLEFLIYFQGNSAPDKSGLPSDRFSAERTGGSVSTLTIQRTQQEDSAVYLCASRQEGASSGANVLTFGAGSRLTVL.

The rearrangement uses TRBV5-1 and TRBJ2-2, with 7 positions matching TRBD2. Germline V lookup: CDR1 SGHRS, CDR2 YFSETQ. Trimming at V came to 0 bases and at J to 6 bases, leaving 2 bases not matched to a gene. The CDR3 extends over 14 amino acids. The CDR3 nucleotides read TGCGCCAGCAGCTTGGAGCGGGGATCCGGGGAGCTGTTTTTT. This translates into CASSLERGSGELFF.

The sample holds one count of this clone. The chain joins TRBV28 to TRBJ2-7; 9 positions match TRBD2. The CDR3 consists of 15 residues. CDR1 is MDHEN, CDR2 SYDVKM, per germline. V was clipped by 5 bases and J by 5 bases; unmatched bases: 10. The DNA for the CDR3 is TGTGCCAGCAGTGAGCCGGGCGGGGGGGGTCACGAGCAGTACTTC. It encodes CASSEPGGGGHEQYF.

The J gene is TRBJ2-7, the V gene TRBV6-6; TRBD1 might be the D (5 bases). The CDR3 is made up of 14 amino acids. CDR1 MNHNY and CDR2 SVGAGI come from the germline V gene (reference sequence). V was pared by 4 bases and J by 5 bases, with 15 bases between. The chain's CDR3 is CASSFGQEPNEQYF. Here the CDR3 DNA reads TGTGCCAGCAGTTTCGGACAAGAACCCAACGAGCAGTACTTC.

The chain couples TRBV15 to TRBJ1-1; possibly TRBD1 for D (6 bases). Germline CDR1 reads LNHNV; CDR2 reads YYDKDF (reference sequence). This CDR3 comprises 15 residues. V shed 3 bases and J shed 6 bases, with 17 bases lying between them. Written as DNA, the CDR3 is TGTGCCACCAGCAGGAGAACAGGGACGAGGCCTGAAGCTTTCTTT. It specifies CATSRRTGTRPEAFF.

J is TRBJ2-3 and V is TRBV9; tentative D call: TRBD2 (6 bases). CDR3 length equals 15 residues. From germline, CDR1 is SGDLS and CDR2 YYNGEE. The germline V and J ends were trimmed by 2 bases and 3 bases, with 13 bases remaining between them. CDR3 protein: CASSVLLAATDTQYF. For the CDR3, the DNA is TGTGCCAGCAGCGTGTTGTTAGCGGCTACAGATACGCAGTATTTT.

The genes are TRBV7-2 and TRBJ1-2; 10 bases align to TRBD1. The CDR3 sequence is 14 residues long. Germline V gene sequence: CDR1 SGHTA, CDR2 FQGNSA. J lost 5 bases, V lost 5 bases, and 5 bases had no gene match. This chain's CDR3 is CASSRDRGIYGYTF. The DNA for the CDR3 is TGTGCCAGCAGCCGGGACAGGGGAATTTATGGCTACACCTTC. The full variable domain, in which reference TRBV7-2 and TRBJ1-2 provide the parts outside the CDR3, is GAGVSQSPSNKVTEKGKDVELRCDPISGHTALYWYRQSLGQGLEFLIYFQGNSAPDKSGLPSDRFSAERTGGSVSTLTIQRTQQEDSAVYLCASSRDRGIYGYTFGSGTRLTVV.

This clone was detected once. The gene calls are TRBV27 and TRBJ2-1, with 10 bases matching TRBD2. Germline trimming cut 6 bases from V and 6 bases from J; bases unmatched to any gene: 5. Germline lookup yields CDR1 MNHEY and CDR2 SMNVEV (reference sequence). The CDR3 has 14 residues. The CDR3 is CASRPGLAFNEQFF. The CDR3 DNA reads as TGTGCCAGCAGACCGGGACTAGCGTTCAATGAGCAGTTCTTC.

This chain uses TRBV27 with TRBJ2-3, with 10 bases matching TRBD2. Germline CDR1 is MNHEY and CDR2 is SMNVEV (reference sequence). J gave up 5 bases and V 3 bases, and 8 bases lay outside the gene matches. CDR3 length equals 16 residues. CDR3 in amino acids: CASSFAVLAGLDTQYF. In DNA, the CDR3 is TGTGCCAGCAGTTTCGCCGTACTAGCGGGGTTAGATACGCAGTATTTT.

J is TRBJ1-2 and V is TRBV19; TRBD1 is a possible D gene (6 bases). The CDR3 is 16 residues long. Trimming took 3 bases from V and 4 from J, leaving 18 bases between them. Germline V gene sequence: CDR1 LNHDA, CDR2 SQIVND (reference sequence). The DNA for the CDR3 is TGTGCCAGTAGTATTGGGGGCTCCGGGACCGGCTATGGCTACACCTTC. Translating gives CASSIGGSGTGYGYTF.